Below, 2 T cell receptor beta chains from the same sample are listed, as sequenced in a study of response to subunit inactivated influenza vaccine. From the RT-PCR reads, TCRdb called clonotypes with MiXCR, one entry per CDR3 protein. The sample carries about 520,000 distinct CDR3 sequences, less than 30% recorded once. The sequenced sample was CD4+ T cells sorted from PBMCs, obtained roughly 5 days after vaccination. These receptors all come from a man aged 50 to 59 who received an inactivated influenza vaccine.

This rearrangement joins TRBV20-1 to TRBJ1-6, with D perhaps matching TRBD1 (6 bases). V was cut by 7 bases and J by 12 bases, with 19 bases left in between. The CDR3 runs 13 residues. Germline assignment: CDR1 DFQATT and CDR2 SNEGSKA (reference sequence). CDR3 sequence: CSGASQGIGPLHF. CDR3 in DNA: TGCAGTGGGGCATCCCAGGGGATTGGACCCCTCCACTTT.

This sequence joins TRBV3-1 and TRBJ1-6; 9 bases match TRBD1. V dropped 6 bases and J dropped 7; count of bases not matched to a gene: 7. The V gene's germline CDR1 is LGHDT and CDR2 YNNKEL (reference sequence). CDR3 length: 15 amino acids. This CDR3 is CASRRTGVENSPLHF. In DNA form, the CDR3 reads TGTGCCAGCAGGCGGACAGGGGTAGAAAATTCACCCCTCCACTTT.